This entry concerns a single T cell receptor (beta chain). The authors' processing: The authors estimated nucleated cell counts from reference gene primer amplification. Sequencing used immunoSEQ multiplex PCR; TCRdb keeps in-frame clones, though not all of them. Clone size and the V and J calls come from that table; the DNA yielded D and trimming. The sample carries 250,000 to 300,000 clones, around nine tenths recorded once. This entry belongs to a study of blood T cell repertoires in COVID-19. Study-level information: Samples representing acute and convalescent COVID-19 were sourced from the United States, Italy and Spain. The cDNA or gDNA used as material had been derived from T cells, B-cell-depleted T cells, or PBMCs.

In Seattle, patients joined the study during active infection and were tracked longitudinally. The CDR3 length is 13 residues. The germline V and J ends were trimmed by 0 bases and 5 bases, with 8 bases remaining between them. CDR1 is KGHSH and CDR2 is LQKENI in the germline V gene. The chain uses TRBV18 and TRBJ2-7; no clear D. This TCR was sampled from a woman aged 25-40 years with COVID-19, enrolled during active disease. What was sequenced was peripheral blood. The CDR3 DNA is TGTGCCAGCTCACCACCGGGCCCCAACGAGCAGTACTTC. This translates into CASSPPGPNEQYF.